The next 20 T cell receptor beta chains were all read from a single sample in a study of T-cell memory formation after mild COVID-19. One entry per CDR3 protein results from TCRdb running MiXCR on the 5' RACE reads. The table has hundreds of thousands of distinct CDR3 sequences, approximately 15% seen once. Material: PBMCs or a T cell subset sorted from them (not recorded which). Receptor source: an adult woman who had mild COVID-19 (a few samples of this study predate the infection). Cell type and time point are not known.

V and J are TRBV27 and TRBJ1-1, with D possibly matching TRBD1 (6 bases). The V and J ends lost 4 bases and 3 bases respectively, with 15 bases between them. Germline assignment: CDR1 MNHEY and CDR2 SMNVEV (reference sequence). This CDR3 is 15 amino acids long. CDR3 bases: TGTGCCAGCAGTTGGGGTGGAGGGGGACACACTGAAGCTTTCTTT. It specifies CASSWGGGGHTEAFF.

This clonotype was seen only a few times. The chain carries TRBV27 and TRBJ2-1; D unresolved. The CDR3 length is 13 residues. The ends were cut back, 4 bases at V and 4 bases at J, with 8 bases in the middle. Looked up from germline, CDR1 is MNHEY and CDR2 is SMNVEV (reference sequence). CDR3 residues: CASSSGIYNEQFF. In DNA, the CDR3 is TGTGCCAGCAGTTCAGGCATATACAATGAGCAGTTCTTC.

This rearrangement joins TRBV20-1 to TRBJ2-1, with 7 bases lining up with TRBD2. The V segment lost 0 bases and the J segment 3 bases; nucleotides outside the gene matches: 11. Germline values: CDR1 DFQATT, CDR2 SNEGSKA (reference sequence). The CDR3 is 17 residues long. The CDR3 region has the DNA TGCAGTGCTAGAGACCCAGAATCTAGCGGATTCTACAATGAGCAGTTCTTC. Its translation: CSARDPESSGFYNEQFF.

In its sample, this clonotype was seen many times. The chain uses TRBV9 and TRBJ2-3; TRBD2 is a possible D gene (5 bases). Trimming cost V 7 bases and J 3 bases, with 18 bases left between them. Germline V gene sequence: CDR1 SGDLS, CDR2 YYNGEE. This CDR3 spans 15 amino acids. The CDR3, as DNA: TGTGCCAGCTCCTCCTCGGGTAGCGCGACAGATACGCAGTATTTT. It codes for CASSSSGSATDTQYF.

This clonotype was observed a few times. This sequence joins TRBV4-3 and TRBJ2-3, with D possibly being TRBD2 (6 bases). CDR3 length equals 16 residues. The ends were cut back, 1 base at V and 0 bases at J, with 11 bases in the middle. Germline V gene sequence: CDR1 LGHNA, CDR2 YSLEER. CDR3 region: CASSQGTSLSTDTQYF. In DNA form, the CDR3 reads TGCGCCAGCAGCCAAGGTACTAGCCTGAGCACAGATACGCAGTATTTT.

The chain couples TRBV5-1 to TRBJ2-5, with 7 bases matching TRBD2. The germline V gene has CDR1 SGHRS and CDR2 YFSETQ. This CDR3 is built from 15 residues. V lost 0 bases to trimming and J lost 4 bases; unmatched junction nucleotides: 6. CDR3 in amino acids: CASSLALSGGETQYF. DNA for the CDR3: TGCGCCAGCAGCTTGGCCTTATCGGGGGGAGAGACCCAGTACTTC.

This chain connects TRBV12-3 or TRBV12-4 to TRBJ2-7; TRBD1 aligns across 8 bases. The CDR3 length is 14 residues. J was trimmed by 5 bases and V by 1 base; bases with no gene match: 4. The CDR3 reads CASSLGTGLDEQYF. Written as DNA, the CDR3 is TGTGCCAGCAGTTTAGGGACAGGGCTCGACGAGCAGTACTTC.

V and J are TRBV12-3 or TRBV12-4 and TRBJ1-1, with D maybe TRBD1 (6 bases). V was trimmed by 6 bases and J by 6 bases, leaving 17 bases between them. The CDR3 extends over 14 amino acids. The CDR3 loop reads CASRPGHRAPEAFF. CDR3 nucleotides: TGTGCCAGCAGGCCGGGTCACAGGGCCCCTGAAGCTTTCTTT.

In this sample, this clonotype turned up a few times. The genes are TRBV7-6 and TRBJ2-3; D might be TRBD2 (7 bases). The CDR3 runs to 14 residues. CDR1 and CDR2 from the germline V gene are SGHVS and FNYEAQ. Trimming removed 4 bases from V and 7 bases from J, with 15 bases in between. CDR3 loop: CASSSRTRDNTQYF. As DNA, the CDR3 is TGTGCCAGCAGCTCTCGGACTAGGGACAATACGCAGTATTTT.

The chain uses TRBV12-3 or TRBV12-4 and TRBJ1-4; perhaps TRBD1 as D (5 bases). CDR3 length equals 14 residues. The ends were cut back, 5 bases at V and 4 bases at J, with 11 bases in the middle. The CDR3 protein is CASSAGLFNEKLFF. In DNA, the CDR3 is TGTGCCAGCAGTGCGGGACTCTTTAATGAAAAACTGTTTTTT.

The chain is built from TRBV20-1 and TRBJ2-1; no reliable D call. The CDR3 totals 11 residues. Germline CDR1 reads DFQATT; CDR2 reads SNEGSKA (reference sequence). Trimming took off 2 bases at V and 6 bases at J, with 5 bases between the two ends. Written as DNA, the CDR3 is TGCAGTGCTAGAATTGGCAATGAGCAGTTCTTC. Its translation: CSARIGNEQFF.

This chain links TRBV19 with TRBJ1-1; no reliable D call. The CDR3 loop spans 12 amino acids. Germline lookup yields CDR1 LNHDA and CDR2 SQIVND (reference sequence). The germline V and J ends were trimmed by 8 bases and 5 bases, with 12 bases remaining between them. CDR3 residues: CASDAWGTEAFF. The CDR3, as DNA: TGTGCCAGTGACGCGTGGGGAACTGAAGCTTTCTTT.

In its sample, this clonotype was seen a few times. This sequence joins TRBV9 and TRBJ1-1, with D hard to call. This CDR3 has 15 amino acids. Trimming took off 0 bases at V and 1 base at J, with 10 bases between the two ends. From germline, CDR1 is SGDLS and CDR2 YYNGEE. The CDR3 nucleotides are TGTGCCAGCAGCGTAGCAGACGGGCAGAACACTGAAGCTTTCTTT. Translated, it gives CASSVADGQNTEAFF.

The chain couples TRBV9 to TRBJ2-1; tentatively, D is TRBD1 or TRBD2 (6 bases each). CDR3 length: 16 amino acids. Germline CDR1 reads SGDLS; CDR2 reads YYNGEE. V dropped 4 bases and J dropped 9 bases, with 23 bases sitting between them. CDR3 nucleotides: TGTGCCAGCAGCCCCGAGGGGGGCGGGCGCGGTCGTGAGCAGTTCTTC. Encoded protein: CASSPEGGGRGREQFF.

This clonotype was counted only a few times. The genes are TRBV20-1 and TRBJ2-5; 7 positions agree with TRBD1. V gave up 0 bases and J gave up 2 bases; unmatched junction bases: 6. Germline CDR1 DFQATT, CDR2 SNEGSKA (reference sequence). There are 15 residues in the CDR3. The DNA for the CDR3 is TGCAGTGCTAGAGATTCAAGGGGGCGACAAGAGACCCAGTACTTC. Residues: CSARDSRGRQETQYF.

The V gene is TRBV28, the J gene TRBJ1-1, with D possibly being TRBD1 (6 bases). The CDR3 is 12 amino acids. The germline V gene encodes CDR1 MDHEN and CDR2 SYDVKM. The V gene lost 5 bases and the J gene lost 7 bases, with 11 bases spanning the gap. The CDR3 nucleotides read TGTGCCAGCAGTGATAACAGGGTTGAAGCTTTCTTT. Encoded protein: CASSDNRVEAFF.

This clonotype was counted ten times or more. This chain uses TRBV27 with TRBJ2-7; TRBD1 might be the D (6 bases). This CDR3 contains 14 residues. CDR1 is MNHEY, CDR2 SMNVEV, per germline (reference sequence). V gave up 3 bases and J gave up 1 base, with 10 bases separating them. The CDR3 loop is CASSLDRQSYEQYF. CDR3 DNA: TGTGCCAGCAGTTTGGACAGACAGTCCTACGAGCAGTACTTC.

This clonotype was counted only a few times. This chain uses TRBV5-8 with TRBJ2-1; 10 bases are a match to TRBD2. The germline gives CDR1 SGHTS, CDR2 YDEGEE. The junction had 5 bases not matched to a gene; V was cut back by 3 bases and J by 2 bases. The CDR3 has 16 residues. CDR3 DNA sequence: TGTGCCAGCAGCTACGGACTAGCGGTCACCTACAATGAGCAGTTCTTC. The encoded protein is CASSYGLAVTYNEQFF.

The chain links TRBV24-1 to TRBJ2-1; D might be TRBD1 (6 bases). V was pared by 7 bases and J by 4 bases, with 19 bases between. The CDR3 is 16 residues long. Germline loops: CDR1 KGHDR, CDR2 SFDVKD. The CDR3 is CATRDNREGFYNEQFF. Here the CDR3 DNA reads TGTGCCACCAGGGATAACAGGGAAGGCTTTTACAATGAGCAGTTCTTC.

The V gene is TRBV12-3 or TRBV12-4, the J gene TRBJ2-7, with a possible D match to TRBD2 (5 bases). V was shortened by 6 bases and J by 0 bases, with 12 bases between the two germline ends. This CDR3 is built from 14 residues. CDR3 protein: CASRPTGNSYEQYF. In DNA, the CDR3 is TGTGCCAGCAGGCCCACGGGAAACTCCTACGAGCAGTACTTC.